The 22 T cell receptor beta chains below all came from one sample that was sequenced in a study of T cell changes during pregnancy in multiple sclerosis. TCRdb's copy holds only in-frame clones and misses some; the assay was immunoSEQ multiplex PCR. The sample consists of about 68,000 clones, 75% to 95% of them appearing once. Sequenced material: peripheral blood, taken in the third trimester of pregnancy. The receptors derive from a female donor with multiple sclerosis, enrolled in a pregnancy study.

This sequence joins TRBV11-2 and TRBJ2-2, with 10 bases that match TRBD2. This CDR3 is 15 amino acids long. Germline lookup yields CDR1 SGHAT and CDR2 FQNNGV. Trimming at V came to 5 bases and at J to 6 bases, leaving 6 bases not matched to a gene. The CDR3 region is CASSTTSGRAGELFF. The CDR3 nucleotides read TGTGCCAGCAGCACAACCAGCGGGAGGGCCGGGGAGCTGTTTTTT.

The chain couples TRBV4-3 to TRBJ2-7; TRBD2 aligns across 8 bases. The trim removed 6 bases at V and 3 bases at J, leaving 4 bases unmatched. Germline CDR1 LGHNA, CDR2 YSLEER. The CDR3 is 13 amino acids. CDR3: CASSPGGGYEQYF. In DNA form, the CDR3 reads TGCGCCAGCAGTCCCGGGGGGGGCTACGAGCAGTACTTC.

The J gene is TRBJ1-4, the V gene TRBV9, with a tentative D call TRBD1 (6 bases). Germline CDR1 and CDR2: SGDLS and YYNGEE. Trimming took off 4 bases at V and 8 bases at J, with 24 bases between the two ends. CDR3 length: 17 amino acids. CDR3 protein: CASSTTPRAGEGEKLFF. In DNA form, the CDR3 reads TGTGCCAGCAGCACCACCCCCAGGGCAGGGGAGGGGGAAAAACTGTTTTTT.

This chain uses TRBV7-2 with TRBJ1-1, with no clear D. There are 15 residues in the CDR3. V dropped 4 bases and J dropped 3 bases, with 15 bases sitting between them. CDR1 and CDR2 (germline): SGHTA, FQGNSA. The CDR3 sequence: CASSYRDRGHTEAFF. CDR3 bases: TGTGCCAGCAGCTATCGCGATCGAGGGCACACTGAAGCTTTCTTT.

The V and J genes are TRBV5-6 and TRBJ2-7, with 9 nucleotides matching TRBD1. The CDR3 is 15 residues long. Germline CDR1 is SGHDT and CDR2 is YYEEEE. The J segment lost 5 bases and the V segment lost 6 bases, leaving 12 bases of the junction unmatched. The CDR3 protein is CASNPIGTGRHEQYF. CDR3 in DNA: TGTGCCAGCAACCCCATCGGGACAGGGCGACACGAGCAGTACTTC.

The V and J genes are TRBV4-2 and TRBJ1-1; D may be TRBD1 (6 bases). V lost 0 bases and J 1 base, leaving 6 bases between the germline ends. From germline, CDR1 is LGHNA and CDR2 YNFKEQ. The CDR3 is made up of 14 amino acids. The CDR3 spells CASSQEDRNTEAFF. The CDR3 nucleotides read TGTGCCAGCAGCCAAGAGGACAGGAACACTGAAGCTTTCTTT.

The chain carries TRBV25-1 and TRBJ2-1; 7 positions match TRBD2. Germline trimming cut 3 bases from V and 7 bases from J; bases unmatched to any gene: 9. Germline CDR1 and CDR2: MGHDK and SYGVNS. The CDR3 sequence is 15 residues long. CDR3 DNA: TGTGCCAGCAGTGATCCCAGCGGGAACAAGAATGAGCAGTTCTTC. Its protein product is CASSDPSGNKNEQFF.

The chain uses TRBV29-1 and TRBJ1-2; 10 bases align to TRBD1. The CDR3 length is 13 residues. V lost 3 bases and J lost 7; bases outside the gene matches: 5. Germline V gene data show CDR1 as SQVTM and CDR2 as ANQGSEA. The CDR3 spells CSVEPGQGSGYTF. CDR3 nucleotide sequence: TGCAGCGTTGAGCCGGGACAGGGGTCTGGCTACACCTTC.

The V and J genes are TRBV30 and TRBJ1-2; possibly TRBD1 for D (5 bases). Per the germline V gene, CDR1 is GTSNPN and CDR2 is SVGIG (reference sequence). CDR3 size: 12 residues. V lost 3 bases to trimming and J lost 4 bases, with 9 bases between them. The CDR3 DNA follows: TGTGCCTGGAGCAAGGGGCTCTATGGCTACACCTTC. Its protein product is CAWSKGLYGYTF. The whole variable domain, filled in from reference TRBV30 and TRBJ1-2, reads SQTIHQWPATLVQPVGSPLSLECTVEGTSNPNLYWYRQAAGRGLQLLFYSVGIGQISSEVPQNLSASRPQDRQFILSSKKLLLSDSGFYLCAWSKGLYGYTFGSGTRLTVV.

V is TRBV30 and J is TRBJ1-1; possibly TRBD1 for D (6 bases). Germline CDR1 is GTSNPN and CDR2 is SVGIG (reference sequence). V was cut by 4 bases and J by 5 bases, with 8 bases left in between. This CDR3 spans 11 amino acids. In DNA form, the CDR3 reads TGTGCCTGGAACAGGGTGACTGAAGCTTTCTTT. This encodes CAWNRVTEAFF.

CDR3 DNA: TGTGCCAGCAGCAGAGGACTAGCGGGAGCCTCAATCCGTCACGCGCAGTTCTTC. Translating it yields CASSRGLAGASIRHAQFF. V is TRBV14 and J is TRBJ2-1; TRBD2 matches at 13 bases. V trimming: 5 bases; J trimming: 12 bases; junction bases outside the gene matches: 19. Germline CDR1 SGHDN, CDR2 FVKESK. The CDR3 loop spans 18 amino acids.

Comment on this clone: Other DNA variants within this sample encode the same CDR3. The chain carries TRBV28 and TRBJ1-2; D remains unclear. Germline V lookup: CDR1 MDHEN, CDR2 SYDVKM. The CDR3 extends over 11 amino acids. Trimming shortened V by 4 bases and J by 5 bases, and 5 bases separated the two germline ends. CDR3 DNA: TGTGCCAGCAGTTCCCAATATGGCTACACCTTC. Translation: CASSSQYGYTF.

The rearrangement uses TRBV2 and TRBJ2-2; 16 nucleotides align to TRBD2. The CDR3 totals 16 residues. V was pared by 7 bases and J by 6 bases, with 5 bases of the junction left unmatched. CDR1 is SNHLY, CDR2 FYNNEI, per germline. The CDR3 region is CASKGLAGGRAGELFF. CDR3 DNA sequence: TGTGCCAGCAAGGGACTAGCGGGGGGGAGGGCCGGGGAGCTGTTTTTT.

The rearrangement links TRBV13 to TRBJ1-2; D not certain. The V end was cut by 2 bases, the J end by 5 bases, with 9 bases between. Germline V CDR1 and CDR2: PRHDT, FYEKMQ (reference sequence). This CDR3 comprises 13 residues. This chain's CDR3 is CASSLYGEYGYTF. Written as DNA, the CDR3 is TGTGCCAGCAGCTTATACGGGGAATATGGCTACACCTTC.

The rearrangement uses TRBV6-5 and TRBJ2-7, with no clear D. The V gene lost 3 bases and the J gene lost 0 bases, with 12 bases spanning the gap. The CDR3 extends over 15 amino acids. Germline V lookup: CDR1 MNHEY, CDR2 SVGAGI. This chain's CDR3 is CASSYIGVSSYEQYF. CDR3 sequence (DNA): TGTGCCAGCAGTTATATAGGAGTATCCTCCTACGAGCAGTACTTC.

This clone was picked up one time. The chain recombines TRBV4-3 with TRBJ1-1; no firm D call. V shed 9 bases and J shed 4 bases, with 3 bases lying between them. The CDR3 is 9 amino acids. From germline, CDR1 is LGHNA and CDR2 YSLEER. The CDR3 reads CARSTEAFF. The CDR3 DNA reads TGCGCCAGGAGCACTGAAGCTTTCTTT.

This clone was detected once. This rearrangement joins TRBV28 to TRBJ2-7; a possible D gene is TRBD1 (7 bases). The CDR3 extends over 12 amino acids. Germline CDR1 MDHEN, CDR2 SYDVKM. The V gene lost 8 bases and the J gene lost 2 bases, with 10 bases spanning the gap. Written as DNA, the CDR3 is TGTGCCAGCGCGGGACAGACCTACGAGCAGTACTTC. Translating it yields CASAGQTYEQYF.

The chain uses TRBV30 and TRBJ1-1; TRBD1 matches at 7 bases. Germline CDR1 GTSNPN, CDR2 SVGIG (reference sequence). This CDR3 contains 14 residues. Germline trimming cut 5 bases from V and 5 bases from J; bases unmatched to any gene: 11. Here the CDR3 DNA reads TGTGCCTGGGGCCGGGACAGTTGGGAGACTGAAGCTTTCTTT. Protein product: CAWGRDSWETEAFF.

The chain recombines TRBV6-1 with TRBJ1-5; a possible D gene is TRBD1 (5 bases). CDR1 and CDR2 (germline): MNHNS, SASEGT. The V end was cut by 6 bases, the J end by 2 bases, with 14 bases between. This CDR3 is 15 amino acids long. This chain's CDR3 is CASSPISTGNQPQHF. In nucleotides, the CDR3 is TGTGCCAGCAGCCCTATCTCGACAGGCAATCAGCCCCAGCATTTT.

The chain recombines TRBV5-1 with TRBJ2-5; D gene uncertain. This CDR3 contains 14 residues. Trimming took 0 bases from V and 3 from J, leaving 9 bases between them. In germline, CDR1 is SGHRS, CDR2 YFSETQ. CDR3 sequence reads: CASSLVWRKETQYF. The CDR3 DNA is TGCGCCAGCAGCTTGGTTTGGAGAAAAGAGACCCAGTACTTC.

The chain carries TRBV29-1 and TRBJ1-1; D is perhaps TRBD1 (5 bases). Germline V gene lookup returns CDR1 SQVTM and CDR2 ANQGSEA. The CDR3 extends over 14 amino acids. The ends were cut back, 0 bases at V and 8 bases at J, with 16 bases in the middle. CDR3 sequence: CSVEDQYGGIEAFF. In DNA, the CDR3 is TGCAGCGTTGAAGATCAGTACGGGGGGATCGAAGCTTTCTTT.

V is TRBV7-9 and J is TRBJ1-2, with D perhaps TRBD1 (5 bases). V lost 5 bases and J lost 7, with 14 bases in between. CDR3 length: 13 amino acids. Germline CDR1 SEHNR, CDR2 FQNEAQ (reference sequence). CDR3 in DNA: TGTGCCAGCAGCCCGCAGGGATCGGCTGGCTACACCTTC. Translating it yields CASSPQGSAGYTF.